This T cell receptor beta chain came from a study of T cell responses to AZD1222 COVID-19 vaccine. Sequencing was performed with immunoSEQ multiplex PCR; in TCRdb, only in-frame clones are kept and a portion is missing. The data hold approximately 100,000 clones, with about nine tenths observed a single time. On this clone: Its matching antigen is unknown.

The study's findings and limits: The sample set comprised mostly white British donors with more females, and clonal diversity was possibly underestimated. Of spike-specific TCRs, nearly half reportedly target regions left unmutated in variants. Repertoire sampling happened only post peak T cell response.

The TCR sequence derives from an adult in good health. The source material was peripheral blood, sampled on day 0 of AZD1222 vaccination.

This chain's CDR3 is CASSAQAEAFF. The CDR3 DNA follows: TGTGCCAGCAGTGCGCAGGCTGAAGCTTTCTTT. The chain has TRBV25-1 and TRBJ1-1, with no clear D. CDR1 is MGHDK and CDR2 is SYGVNS in the germline V gene. Trimming stripped 4 bases from V and 6 bases from J, with 6 bases between. The CDR3 runs 11 residues.